One and the same sample provided the 24 T cell receptor beta chains below, sequenced in a study of CD8+ T cells in alopecia areata. cDNA reverse transcribed from extracted RNA served as the sequencing template. Profiled with immunoSEQ multiplex PCR; TCRdb holds only in-frame clones, not every one. The sample holds more than 250,000 clones, and no clone turns up only once. A sort of pooled cutaneous lymph node cells used CD4, CD8alpha, NKG2D, NKG2ACE and other stains. What was sequenced was CD4+ T cells sorted from a lymph node. The receptors stem from a C3H/HeJ mouse with alopecia areata. Mouse MHC haplotype: H2-k.

Points on this clone: Any gene name here is a mouse gene name. The read terminates 4 residues ahead of where the CDR3 ends, so the germline J gene completes it. This chain links TRBV31 with TRBJ1-1, with TRBD1 matching 9 bases. The CDR3 covers 15 residues. Germline assignment: CDR1 GKSSPN and CDR2 SITVG. Trimming cost V 3 bases and J 0 bases; bases outside gene matches: 5. Partial CDR3 DNA: TGTGCCTGGAGCCGACAGGGGGGTGCAAACACA. Amino acids: CAWSRQGGANT. The full CDR3 protein is CAWSRQGGANTEVFF.

As regards this clone: Here the gene names and germline are mouse. Coverage ceases 3 residues before the CDR3 finishes, and the germline J gene fills in the end. V usage is TRBV5 and J usage is TRBJ1-6; 8 bases match TRBD1. TRBJ1-6 is recorded as an ORF, its role being uncertain. Trimming cost V 1 base and J 6 bases; bases outside gene matches: 5. Germline CDR1 and CDR2: LGHNA and YNLKQL (reference sequence). This CDR3 is built from 16 residues. The sequenced CDR3 bases are TGTGCCAGCAGCCAAGCAGGACAGGGTGTTAATTCGCCC. Translating it yields CASSQAGQGVNSP. The whole CDR3 sequence reads CASSQAGQGVNSPLYF.

This clone has a handful of counts. The gene symbols are mouse symbols. The read ends 4 residues shy of where the CDR3 ends; the end is completed using the germline J gene. The same CDR3 also results from other DNA sequences found in this sample. The chain couples TRBV13-2 to TRBJ2-7, with 7 positions matching TRBD2. This CDR3 comprises 12 residues. Germline CDR1 and CDR2: NNHNN and SYGAGS (reference sequence). CDR3 DNA, as far as it was read: TGTGCCAGCGGTGCTGGGGGATAT. Its protein is CASGAGGY. The entire CDR3 protein reads CASGAGGYEQYF.

This clone was found a few times. Mouse gene names apply. The read ends 4 residues before the CDR3 terminus; that terminus is restored from the germline J gene. The identical CDR3 is also encoded by other nucleotide sequences in the sample. The genes are TRBV13-2 and TRBJ2-7, with 8 bases matching TRBD2. Per the germline V gene, CDR1 is NNHNN and CDR2 is SYGAGS (reference sequence). This CDR3 has 15 residues. The V segment lost 0 bases and the J segment 2 bases; nucleotides outside the gene matches: 4. The CDR3 DNA, read in part, is TGTGCCAGCGGTGATGCAGGCTGGGGGGCCTAT. Its translation is CASGDAGWGAY. The full CDR3 sequence reads CASGDAGWGAYEQYF.

Comment on this clone: The genes are named according to mouse. Coverage ceases 4 residues before the CDR3 finishes, and the germline J gene fills in the end. The genes are TRBV19 and TRBJ2-5; no firm D call. The CDR3 has 11 residues. Per germline, CDR1 FNHDT and CDR2 SITEND (reference sequence). The sequenced CDR3 bases are TGTGCCAGCAGTAAGGGAGAC. Translation gives CASSKGD. In full, the CDR3 reads CASSKGDTQYF.

This clone was recorded a few times. Any gene name here is a mouse gene name. With the read ending 3 residues before the CDR3 end, the germline J gene is used to fill in that end. This sample includes further DNA sequences coding for the same CDR3. The rearrangement uses TRBV13-1 and TRBJ1-6; a weak D match, TRBD1 (5 bases). TRBJ1-6 is assigned to the ORF class and has an uncertain function. The germline V gene encodes CDR1 NSHNY and CDR2 SYGAGN. V dropped 3 bases and J dropped 5 bases, with 9 bases sitting between them. CDR3 length: 14 residues. The CDR3 bases that were read are TGTGCCAGCAGTGCCGGGACTAATAATTCGCCC. Amino acids: CASSAGTNNSP. The entire CDR3 protein reads CASSAGTNNSPLYF.

Only a few counts were recorded for this clone. Gene names and germline refer to mouse. The read gets to within 4 residues of the CDR3 end, and the germline J gene fills in the rest. The rearrangement links TRBV31 to TRBJ2-7, with a possible D match to TRBD2 (7 bases). The CDR3 contains 14 residues. Germline CDR1 reads GKSSPN; CDR2 reads SITVG. CDR3 in amino acids: CAWSLPWGLYEQYF. The part of the CDR3 DNA that was read is TGTGCCTGGAGTCTCCCCTGGGGGCTTTAT.

Regarding this clone: Any gene name here is a mouse gene name. CDR3: CASSQDEGGPYAEQFF. CDR3 bases read: TGTGCCAGCAGCCAAGATGAGGGGGGGCCCTATGCT. This chain links TRBV5 with TRBJ2-1, with 8 bases fitting TRBD2. The read falls 4 residues short of the CDR3 end, and the missing part is taken from the germline J gene. Germline lookup yields CDR1 LGHNA and CDR2 YNLKQL (reference sequence). This CDR3 comprises 16 residues. Trimming at V came to 0 bases and at J to 3 bases, leaving 4 bases not matched to a gene.

This clone was seen more than once but under ten times. All gene names here are mouse names. The read ends 4 residues before the CDR3 terminus; that terminus is restored from the germline J gene. The V and J genes are TRBV1 and TRBJ2-3; a possible D gene is TRBD1 (6 bases). V was shortened by 1 base and J by 1 base, with 12 bases between the two germline ends. In germline, CDR1 is NSQYPW, CDR2 LRSPGD (reference sequence). The CDR3 loop spans 16 amino acids. The DNA read from the CDR3 is TGCACCTGCAGTGCAGCTACAGGGAGGGGTGCAGAA. Residues: CTCSAATGRGAE. In full, the CDR3 is CTCSAATGRGAETLYF.

As regards this clone: The gene symbols are mouse symbols. Coverage ceases 4 residues before the CDR3 finishes, and the germline J gene fills in the end. This rearrangement joins TRBV13-1 to TRBJ1-2, with D tentatively TRBD1 (6 bases). With 0 bases removed from V and 0 bases from J, the gap between germline ends came to 9 bases. The CDR3 loop spans 15 amino acids. CDR1 is NSHNY, CDR2 SYGAGN, per germline. This chain's CDR3 is CASSDDGTTNSDYTF. The sequenced CDR3 bases are TGTGCCAGCAGTGATGATGGGACAACAAACTCC.

This clone was seen more than once but under ten times. It differs at one base from a far larger clone, so likely a read error. The gene names given are mouse names. The CDR3 end is not reached by the read, which stops 4 residues before it; the germline J gene fills it in. The same CDR3 also results from other DNA sequences found in this sample. J is TRBJ1-2 and V is TRBV19, with 9 positions matching TRBD1. Germline V gene data show CDR1 as FNHDT and CDR2 as SITEND (reference sequence). V was pared by 5 bases and J by 1 base, with 3 bases of the junction left unmatched. The CDR3 has 14 amino acids. Partial CDR3 DNA: TGTGCCAGCAGCCTGACAGGGGGAAACTCC. Amino acids: CASSLTGGNS. The full CDR3 protein reads CASSLTGGNSDYTF.

Comments on this clone: The germline and genes are mouse ones. The CDR3 end falls 4 residues outside the read, so it is completed with the germline J gene. J is TRBJ2-4 and V is TRBV17; weak D call: TRBD2 (7 bases). The germline gives CDR1 MNHDT, CDR2 YYDKIL. The CDR3 loop spans 14 amino acids. Incomplete CDR3 DNA: TGTGCTAGCAGTAGAGAGCTGGGGGCCAAC. It translates to CASSRELGAN. The full CDR3 protein reads CASSRELGANTLYF.

With regard to this clone: Gene names and germline match the mouse. With the read ending 4 residues before the CDR3 end, the germline J gene is used to fill in that end. Other DNA sequences in this specimen translate into the identical CDR3. The gene calls are TRBV13-3 and TRBJ2-3, with 9 bases that match TRBD1. V gave up 5 bases and J gave up 1 base; unmatched junction bases: 2. CDR3 length: 14 amino acids. The germline V gene encodes CDR1 NNHDY and CDR2 SYVADS. The CDR3 DNA, read in part, is TGTGCCAGCAGGAGGGACAGGGGTGCAGAA. Translation: CASRRDRGAE. The whole CDR3 sequence reads CASRRDRGAETLYF.

In the case of this clone: Mouse gene names and germline throughout. The CDR3 is cut off 4 residues early in the read; its end comes from the germline J gene. The rearrangement links TRBV3 to TRBJ2-7; weak D call: TRBD2 (6 bases). From germline, CDR1 is SNHLY and CDR2 FYNGKV (reference sequence). There are 14 residues in the CDR3. Trimming took off 1 base at V and 3 bases at J, with 10 bases between the two ends. The CDR3 DNA, read in part, is TGTGCCAGCAGCTTAGAGACTGGTTACTAT. As protein: CASSLETGYY. In full, the CDR3 reads CASSLETGYYEQYF.

Details on this clone: The germline and genes are mouse ones. This specimen includes other DNA sequences encoding the same CDR3. CDR3 residues: CASSDVGQDTQYF. The part of the CDR3 DNA that was read is TGTGCCAGCAGTGATGTGGGTCAAGAC. The chain combines TRBV13-1 with TRBJ2-5; D is uncertain. The read ends 4 residues shy of where the CDR3 ends; the end is completed using the germline J gene. The CDR3 totals 13 residues. Trimming stripped 0 bases from V and 3 bases from J, with 5 bases between. From germline, CDR1 is NSHNY and CDR2 SYGAGN.

This clone was observed a handful of times. Each gene name is a mouse one. The CDR3 end is not reached by the read, which stops 4 residues before it; the germline J gene fills it in. The rearrangement uses TRBV5 and TRBJ1-1, with D possibly matching TRBD1 (6 bases). CDR1 is LGHNA, CDR2 YNLKQL, per germline (reference sequence). V gave up 1 base and J gave up 4 bases, with 10 bases separating them. The CDR3 length is 14 residues. The CDR3 loop reads CASSQGGGATEVFF. CDR3 DNA (partial): TGTGCCAGCAGCCAAGGTGGGGGGGCCACA.

In regard to this clone: Germline and genes: mouse. The read gets to within 4 residues of the CDR3 end, and the germline J gene fills in the rest. V and J are TRBV13-1 and TRBJ2-4; 9 bases are shared with TRBD2. The length of the CDR3 is 14 residues. Looked up from germline, CDR1 is NSHNY and CDR2 is SYGAGN. CDR3 loop: CASSEDWGENTLYF. CDR3 DNA, as far as it was read: TGTGCCAGCAGTGAGGACTGGGGCGAAAAC.

With respect to this clone: Mouse germline and gene names are used. Coverage ceases 4 residues before the CDR3 finishes, and the germline J gene fills in the end. The V call is TRBV31, the J call TRBJ2-1; 7 positions match TRBD2. V was clipped by 2 bases and J by 1 base; unmatched bases: 2. The CDR3 spans 14 residues. In germline, CDR1 is GKSSPN, CDR2 SITVG. CDR3 protein: CAWSGWGNYAEQFF. CDR3 bases read: TGTGCCTGGAGTGGCTGGGGGAACTATGCT.

This clone was detected only a few times. Gene names are the mouse ones. Coverage ceases 4 residues before the CDR3 finishes, and the germline J gene fills in the end. V is TRBV3 and J is TRBJ2-7; D unclear. The CDR3 is made up of 12 amino acids. Germline V lookup: CDR1 SNHLY, CDR2 FYNGKV (reference sequence). The CDR3: CASSIDKYEQYF. The CDR3 bases that were read are TGTGCCAGCAGCATCGACAAATAT.

This clone was detected a few times. Mouse germline and gene names are used. The read halts 3 residues ahead of the CDR3 end, with the missing end drawn from the germline J gene. The chain combines TRBV1 with TRBJ1-6; TRBD1 might be the D (6 bases). TRBJ1-6 is designated an ORF whose function remains uncertain. The ends were cut back, 2 bases at V and 8 bases at J, with 13 bases in the middle. The CDR3 contains 15 residues. Looked up from germline, CDR1 is NSQYPW and CDR2 is LRSPGD (reference sequence). CDR3 DNA, as far as it was read: TGCACCTGCAGTGCAAGGGGGGGGAGGGATTCGCCC. This codes for CTCSARGGRDSP. The CDR3 as a whole reads CTCSARGGRDSPLYF.

As for this clone: Mouse gene names apply. The read ends 4 residues shy of where the CDR3 ends; the end is completed using the germline J gene. This chain joins TRBV19 and TRBJ1-1; D is possibly TRBD1 (5 bases). The CDR3 is 13 amino acids. The germline V gene has CDR1 FNHDT and CDR2 SITEND (reference sequence). This CDR3 is CASSIWQGTEVFF. CDR3 DNA, as far as it was read: TGTGCCAGCAGTATTTGGCAGGGAACA.

A note on this clone: The genes and germline here are from mouse. The read ends 4 residues before the CDR3 terminus; that terminus is restored from the germline J gene. The V call is TRBV17, the J call TRBJ2-1, with D unresolved. From germline, CDR1 is MNHDT and CDR2 YYDKIL. V was trimmed by 6 bases and J by 0 bases, leaving 6 bases between them. The CDR3 runs to 13 residues. CDR3 protein: CASRTFNYAEQFF. The DNA read from the CDR3 is TGTGCTAGCAGGACATTTAACTATGCT.

This clone was seen a few times. Gene names and germline match the mouse. Sequencing ends 3 residues short of the CDR3 end; the germline J gene provides the rest. The chain is built from TRBV3 and TRBJ1-6, with D possibly matching TRBD1 (5 bases). TRBJ1-6 is an ORF, with its function uncertain. CDR3 length: 16 residues. The germline gives CDR1 SNHLY, CDR2 FYNGKV (reference sequence). Trimming took 5 bases from V and 5 from J, leaving 16 bases between them. The CDR3 loop is CASSPLDRHNNSPLYF. The part of the CDR3 DNA that was read is TGTGCCAGCAGCCCCCTCGACAGACATAATAATTCGCCC.

This clone was observed a few times. Gene names and germline refer to mouse. Read data end 3 residues before the CDR3 end; the end is taken from the germline J gene. This chain connects TRBV13-3 to TRBJ1-6; 8 nucleotides agree with TRBD1. TRBJ1-6 is an ORF, with its function uncertain. The CDR3 loop spans 15 amino acids. V lost 5 bases to trimming and J lost 4 bases; unmatched junction nucleotides: 5. Germline CDR1 NNHDY, CDR2 SYVADS. The CDR3 loop is CASRRTGSYNSPLYF. The sequenced CDR3 bases are TGTGCCAGCAGGCGGACAGGGTCTTATAATTCGCCC.